A single sample gave rise to the 4 T cell receptor beta chains below, sequenced in a study of blood T cell repertoires in COVID-19. Clones were read by immunoSEQ multiplex PCR, and TCRdb kept only the in-frame ones, dropping some. The sample records around 300,000 clones, 70% to 90% being singletons. What was sequenced was peripheral blood. These receptors were taken from a woman between 65 and 79 years old with COVID-19, enrolled during active disease.

V and J are TRBV19 and TRBJ2-7, with TRBD2 as a possible D gene (5 bases). The length of the CDR3 is 16 residues. Germline assignment: CDR1 LNHDA and CDR2 SQIVND (reference sequence). The germline V and J ends were trimmed by 5 bases and 2 bases, with 19 bases remaining between them. Here the CDR3 DNA reads TGTGCCAGTAGTCAAGTCGGGATTTACTCTCCCTACGAGCAGTACTTC. It yields the protein CASSQVGIYSPYEQYF.

This clone has only one observation. V usage is TRBV2 and J usage is TRBJ1-2, with TRBD1 identical over 7 bases. The junction had 4 bases not matched to a gene; V was cut back by 4 bases and J by 2 bases. This CDR3 has 14 residues. CDR1 is SNHLY, CDR2 FYNNEI, per germline. CDR3 protein: CASSAQQGNYGYTF. DNA for the CDR3: TGTGCCAGCAGTGCCCAACAGGGGAACTATGGCTACACCTTC.

V is TRBV4-3 and J is TRBJ2-4, with 7 bases aligning to TRBD2. Trimming took 4 bases from V and 1 from J; bases not matched to a gene: 4. CDR1 LGHNA and CDR2 YSLEER come from the germline V gene. This CDR3 comprises 15 residues. The CDR3 sequence: CASSLAREAKNIQYF. In DNA, the CDR3 is TGCGCCAGCAGCCTAGCGCGGGAGGCCAAAAACATTCAGTACTTC.

Here the CDR3 reads CASSPDRVFSAFF. CDR3 DNA: TGTGCCAGTAGTCCGGACAGAGTCTTTTCGGCTTTCTTT. The V gene is TRBV19, the J gene TRBJ1-1, with D tentatively TRBD1 (6 bases). This CDR3 has 13 residues. V lost 5 bases, J lost 11 bases, and 18 bases lay in between. Germline V CDR1 and CDR2: LNHDA, SQIVND (reference sequence).